The following is a T cell receptor (beta chain) sequence with its context. The source of the sample is a study of technical replicates of blood from a handful of donors. CDR1 and CDR2 (germline): SNHLY, FYNNEI. The CDR3 totals 15 residues. The junction had 3 bases not matched to a gene; V was cut back by 5 bases and J by 3 bases. Using immunoSEQ multiplex PCR, the repertoire was profiled, and TCRdb retains in-frame clones only, with some absent. The sample consists of around 72,000 clones, under 99% of them appearing once. Material for sequencing was T cells isolated from PBMCs. This chain links TRBV2 with TRBJ2-7, with 14 bases identical to TRBD2. This clonotype was obtained from a human donor in good health. The CDR3 reads CASSSGLAGDYEQYF. The CDR3 DNA sequence: TGTGCCAGCAGTTCGGGACTAGCGGGGGACTACGAGCAGTACTTC.